This TCR beta chain was recorded in a study of blood T cell repertoires in COVID-19 (dated by TCRdb to about 2020). About the full investigation: Collaborator samples came from the United States, Italy and Spain and covered acute and convalescent phases of COVID-19. Where available, HLA class I and class II types were obtained from metadata supplied by the sample provider rather than from assay-based typing. Nearly every sample came with metadata listing a de-identified subject ID, COVID-19 status, age in years and sex. The prospective study material was composed of cDNA or gDNA derived from T cells, B-cell-depleted T cells, or PBMCs. The dataset comprised deeply sampled blood TCRbeta repertoires from subjects exposed to, actively infected with, or recovered from COVID-19. A freely available public database, intended as a resource for researchers studying the immune response to SARS-CoV-2, is where the repertoires were released. The samples were drawn from the first 160 participants of the ongoing ImmuneRACE study and from roughly 1,300 subjects provided by 6 global collaborators. Findings and caveats that apply to the study as a whole: How much clinical and demographic metadata was included differed by source and by participant, and the metadata was provided uncurated.

TCRbeta CDR3 regions were amplified from genomic DNA by means of the immunoSEQ Assay, a bias-controlled multiplex PCR. In the paper's pipeline: The number of nucleated cells in each sample was estimated by amplification of reference gene primers within the assay. Sequence reads were collapsed and filtered to measure the absolute abundance of every unique TCRbeta CDR3 rearrangement. For each sample, productive Simpson clonality was calculated as the square root of Simpson's diversity index over productive rearrangements. TCRdb's version of the immuneACCESS table is confined to in-frame rearrangements and falls short of the full clone set. An unresolved V gene accounts for under half of the shortfall where checked; the remainder is of unknown origin. V and J calls and clone size are copied from that table; D and trimming were computed from the DNA. Counted in this sample were around 270,000 clones; about 88% of them appeared once. Under 4.5% of the sample comes from the top ten.

To note about this clone: The antigen it binds to is not known. The sample holds no much larger clone one base away, and base qualities are not on file.

Including the terminal cysteine and phenylalanine, the CDR3 comprises 15 residues. The kept DNA is CDR3 alone, 45 bases in frame from the first base. Here V drops 3 bases and J drops 8 bases, and the junction holds 10 bases not matched to any gene. CDR1 and CDR2 were assigned from the germline V gene (reference sequence) as DFQATT and SNEGSKA. Samples from volunteer blood donors who had recovered from COVID-19 were contributed by a second Seattle source. Collaborating institutions collected whole blood in K2EDTA tubes following their own protocols. For TCRbeta analysis, collaborators shipped samples as frozen whole blood, isolated PBMCs, or DNA extracted from either of those sample types.

The sequence was collected from a man between 60 and 75 years old who had recovered from COVID-19. Sequencing was performed on peripheral blood. Here the chain combines TRBV20-1 and TRBJ1-4; 9 bases in the junction line up with TRBD1. The bases are TGCAGTGCTAGTAACAGGGGGCGAGGAGTAGAAAAACTGTTTTTT. Its protein is CSASNRGRGVEKLFF.